Detailed here is one T cell receptor (beta chain). Germline V gives CDR1 SEHNR, CDR2 FQNEAQ (reference sequence). Germline trimming cut 5 bases from V and 7 bases from J; bases unmatched to any gene: 5. The CDR3 extends over 13 amino acids. The sample originates from a study of T-cell reconstitution after alpha-beta-depleted transplantation in children. The authors prepared the TCRbeta library with unique molecular identifiers. Each CDR3 protein gets one entry after TCRdb re-called the PCR reads with MiXCR. The table shows 300,000 to 400,000 distinct CDR3 sequences, with 13% occurring only once. The TCR comes from a human donor who donated a stem cell graft to a child with Fanconi anemia. The sample in question was PBMCs, obtained from the stem cell graft. The rearrangement joins TRBV7-9 to TRBJ1-2, with 9 nucleotides matching TRBD1. Here the CDR3 reads CASSRGQGSGYTF. The DNA for the CDR3 is TGTGCCAGCAGCCGCGGACAGGGGAGTGGCTACACCTTC.